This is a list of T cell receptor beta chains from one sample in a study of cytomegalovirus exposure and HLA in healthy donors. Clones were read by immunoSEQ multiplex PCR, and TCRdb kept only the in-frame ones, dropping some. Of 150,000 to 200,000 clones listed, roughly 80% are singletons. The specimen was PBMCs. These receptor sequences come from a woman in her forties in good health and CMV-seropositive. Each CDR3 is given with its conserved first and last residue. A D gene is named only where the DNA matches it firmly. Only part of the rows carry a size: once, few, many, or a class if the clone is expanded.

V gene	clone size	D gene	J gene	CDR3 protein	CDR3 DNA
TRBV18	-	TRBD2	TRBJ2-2	CASSPAVAGSSGELFF	TGTGCCAGCTCACCAGCGGTAGCGGGTTCTTCCGGGGAGCTGTTTTTT
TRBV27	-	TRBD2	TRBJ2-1	CASSPQGGRYNEQFF	TGTGCCAGCAGTCCCCAGGGAGGGCGCTACAATGAGCAGTTCTTC
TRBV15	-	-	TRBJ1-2	CATSIDTANYGYTF	TGTGCCACCAGTATAGACACCGCTAACTATGGCTACACCTTC
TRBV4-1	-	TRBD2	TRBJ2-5	CASSQPGLGETQYF	TGCGCCAGCAGCCAACCTGGACTAGGAGAGACCCAGTACTTC
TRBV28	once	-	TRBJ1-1	CASTLRVGYAEAFF	TGTGCCAGCACCCTCCGGGTTGGATACGCTGAAGCTTTCTTT
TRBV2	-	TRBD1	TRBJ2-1	CASSDDRGPYNEQFF	TGTGCCAGCAGCGACGACAGGGGACCATACAATGAGCAGTTCTTC
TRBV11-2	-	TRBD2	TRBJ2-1	CASGLAGYNEQFF	TGTGCCAGCGGACTAGCGGGATACAATGAGCAGTTCTTC
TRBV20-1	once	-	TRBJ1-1	CSASPRGEAFF	TGCAGTGCTTCACCCAGGGGTGAAGCTTTCTTT
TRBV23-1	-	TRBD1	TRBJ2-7	CASSLGTGVYGQYF	TGCGCCAGCAGCCTCGGGACAGGGGTTTACGGGCAGTACTTC
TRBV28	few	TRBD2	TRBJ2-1	CASSLWTSGSYNEQFF	TGTGCCAGCAGTTTATGGACTAGCGGGTCTTACAATGAGCAGTTCTTC
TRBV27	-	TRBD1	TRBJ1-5	CASSPGQAYQPQHF	TGTGCCAGCAGTCCTGGACAGGCATATCAGCCCCAGCATTTT
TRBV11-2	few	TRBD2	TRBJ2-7	CASSLLTSGRHEQYF	TGTGCCAGCAGCTTACTAACTAGCGGGAGACACGAGCAGTACTTC
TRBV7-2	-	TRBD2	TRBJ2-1	CASSQRTSGDYNEQFF	TGTGCCAGCAGCCAGCGGACTAGCGGAGATTACAATGAGCAGTTCTTC
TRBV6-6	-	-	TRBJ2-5	CASSSGAETQYF	TGTGCCAGCAGTTCAGGGGCGGAGACCCAGTACTTC
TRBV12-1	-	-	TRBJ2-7	CASSPGLALDSYEQYF	TGTGCCAGCAGCCCAGGACTAGCGTTAGACTCCTACGAGCAGTACTTC
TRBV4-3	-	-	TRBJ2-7	CASSQEYTLARSSYEQYF	TGCGCCAGCAGCCAAGAATACACTCTAGCGAGGAGCTCCTACGAGCAGTACTTC
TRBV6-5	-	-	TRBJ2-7	CASTVKLAYEQYF	TGTGCCAGCACCGTTAAGCTGGCCTACGAGCAGTACTTC
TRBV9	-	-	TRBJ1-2	CASSPGTSTYGYTF	TGTGCCAGCAGCCCGGGGACTTCTACCTATGGCTACACCTTC
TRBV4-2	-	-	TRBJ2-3	CASSQKPGTTSTDTQYF	TGTGCCAGCAGCCAAAAGCCCGGGACAACTAGCACAGATACGCAGTATTTT
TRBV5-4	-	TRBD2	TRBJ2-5	CASSLGAGLAGAMETQYF	TGTGCCAGCAGCCTCGGGGCCGGACTAGCGGGAGCAATGGAGACCCAGTACTTC
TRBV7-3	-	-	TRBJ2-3	CASSLRRADTQYF	TGTGCCAGCAGCTTAAGGAGAGCGGATACGCAGTATTTT
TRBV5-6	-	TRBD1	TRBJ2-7	CASSLERGRIYEQYF	TGTGCCAGCAGCTTGGAAAGGGGGCGCATCTACGAGCAGTACTTC
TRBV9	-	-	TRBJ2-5	CASSVAASVDETQYF	TGTGCCAGCAGCGTAGCAGCTAGCGTAGACGAGACCCAGTACTTC
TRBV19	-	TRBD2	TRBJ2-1	CASSIWRGSSYNEQFF	TGTGCCAGTAGTATATGGCGGGGGAGCTCCTACAATGAGCAGTTCTTC
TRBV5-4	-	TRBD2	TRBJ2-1	CASSSTSGTSEQFF	TGTGCCAGCAGCTCAACTAGCGGGACTAGTGAGCAGTTCTTC
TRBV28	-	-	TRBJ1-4	CASSLSGEKLFF	TGTGCCAGCAGTTTATCGGGTGAAAAACTGTTTTTT